This record looks at one TCR beta chain sequence and its context. The antigen remains undetermined. This sample is drawn from a study of T-cell reconstitution after alpha-beta-depleted transplantation in children. General study points: From newly produced T cells came most of the T-cell counts and diversity one year after transplant.

Looked up from germline, CDR1 is SEHNR and CDR2 is FQNEAQ (reference sequence). This CDR3 contains 15 residues. V gave up 4 bases and J gave up 4 bases, with 14 bases separating them. Unique molecular identifiers were built into the TCRbeta library. From the PCR reads, TCRdb called clonotypes with MiXCR, one entry per CDR3 protein. The table includes about a million distinct CDR3 sequences, around 30% detected once. This sequence was found in a boy in the first two years of life who had a stem cell transplant for SCID, so the T cells may come from the graft donor. Sample: PBMCs, mostly from graft donor cells, taken 360 days after TCRalphabeta/CD19-depleted stem cell transplant. The rearrangement links TRBV7-9 to TRBJ2-1; TRBD2 is a possible D gene (6 bases). The CDR3 reads CASSSGGTPYNEQFF. In nucleotides, the CDR3 is TGTGCCAGCAGCTCAGGTGGGACTCCGTACAATGAGCAGTTCTTC.